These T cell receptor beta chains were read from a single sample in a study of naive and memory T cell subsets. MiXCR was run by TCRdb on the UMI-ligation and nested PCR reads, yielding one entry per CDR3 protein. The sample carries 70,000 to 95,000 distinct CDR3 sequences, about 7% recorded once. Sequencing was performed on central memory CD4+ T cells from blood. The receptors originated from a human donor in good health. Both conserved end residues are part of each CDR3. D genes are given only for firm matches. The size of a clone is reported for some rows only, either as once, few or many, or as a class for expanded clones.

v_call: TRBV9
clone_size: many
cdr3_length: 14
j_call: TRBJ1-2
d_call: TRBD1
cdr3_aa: CASSVDGTGKGYTF
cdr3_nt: TGTGCCAGCAGCGTCGACGGGACAGGGAAGGGCTACACCTTC

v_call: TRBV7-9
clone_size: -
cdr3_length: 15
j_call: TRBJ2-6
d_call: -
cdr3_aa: CASSPGVSGANVLTF
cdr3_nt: TGTGCCAGCAGCCCGGGGGTCTCGGGGGCCAACGTCCTGACTTTC

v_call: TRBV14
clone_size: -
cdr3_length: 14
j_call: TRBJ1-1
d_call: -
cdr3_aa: CASSGQSLNTEAFF
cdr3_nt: TGTGCCAGCAGTGGACAGAGCCTCAACACTGAAGCTTTCTTT

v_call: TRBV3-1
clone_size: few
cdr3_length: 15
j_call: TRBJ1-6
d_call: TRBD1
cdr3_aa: CASSRRDRDNSPLHF
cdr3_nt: TGTGCCAGCAGCCGTAGGGACAGGGATAATTCACCCCTCCACTTT

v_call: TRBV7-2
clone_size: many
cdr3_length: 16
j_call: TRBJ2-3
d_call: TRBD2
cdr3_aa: CASSLVAGGAGDTQYF
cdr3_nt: TGTGCCAGCAGCTTAGTAGCGGGAGGCGCGGGAGATACGCAGTATTTT

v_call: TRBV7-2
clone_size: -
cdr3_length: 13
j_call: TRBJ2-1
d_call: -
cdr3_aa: CASSLGLINEQFF
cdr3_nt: TGTGCCAGCAGCTTAGGCCTTATCAATGAGCAGTTCTTC

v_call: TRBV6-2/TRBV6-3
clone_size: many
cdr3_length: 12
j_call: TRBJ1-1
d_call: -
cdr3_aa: CASNDWNTEAFF
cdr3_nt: TGTGCCAGCAACGACTGGAACACTGAAGCTTTCTTT

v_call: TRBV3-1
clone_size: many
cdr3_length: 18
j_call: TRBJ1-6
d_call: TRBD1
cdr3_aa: CASSPVSGTGSFGSPLHF
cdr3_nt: TGTGCCAGCAGCCCCGTCTCGGGGACAGGTAGTTTTGGCTCACCCCTCCACTTT

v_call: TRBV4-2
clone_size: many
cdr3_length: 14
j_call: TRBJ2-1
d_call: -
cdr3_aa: CATTARPGDNEQFF
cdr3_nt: TGTGCCACAACTGCCAGACCCGGGGACAATGAGCAGTTCTTC

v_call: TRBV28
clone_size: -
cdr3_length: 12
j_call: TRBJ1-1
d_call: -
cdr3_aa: CASRGQVSEAFF
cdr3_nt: TGTGCCAGCAGGGGTCAGGTCTCTGAAGCTTTCTTT

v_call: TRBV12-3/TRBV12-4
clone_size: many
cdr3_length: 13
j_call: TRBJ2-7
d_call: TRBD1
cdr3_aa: CASSQQGIHEQYF
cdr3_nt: TGTGCCAGCAGTCAACAGGGGATCCACGAGCAGTACTTC

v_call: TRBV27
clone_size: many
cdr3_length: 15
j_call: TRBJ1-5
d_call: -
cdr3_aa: CASSDRRASNQPQHF
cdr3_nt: TGTGCCAGCAGTGACAGGAGAGCGAGCAATCAGCCCCAGCATTTT

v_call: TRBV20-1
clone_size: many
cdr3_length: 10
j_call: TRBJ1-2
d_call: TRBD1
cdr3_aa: CSAARGGYTF
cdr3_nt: TGCAGTGCTGCCAGGGGGGGCTACACCTTC

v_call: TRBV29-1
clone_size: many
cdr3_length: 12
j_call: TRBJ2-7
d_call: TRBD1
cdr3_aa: CSVDGTDYEQYF
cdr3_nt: TGCAGCGTTGACGGGACAGACTACGAGCAGTACTTC

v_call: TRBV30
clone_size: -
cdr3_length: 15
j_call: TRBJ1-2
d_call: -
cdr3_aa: CAWTSTGGALPLGIF
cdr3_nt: TGTGCCTGGACCTCAACGGGGGGGGCACTCCCACTCGGCATCTTC

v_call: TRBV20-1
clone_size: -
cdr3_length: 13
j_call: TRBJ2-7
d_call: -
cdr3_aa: CSANPGQKREQYF
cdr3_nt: TGCAGTGCCAACCCTGGACAAAAACGGGAGCAGTACTTC

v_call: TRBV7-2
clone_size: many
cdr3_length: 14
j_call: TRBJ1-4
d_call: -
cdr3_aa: CASSLSGWAPKLFF
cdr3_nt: TGTGCCAGCAGCTTGAGTGGTTGGGCCCCCAAACTGTTTTTT

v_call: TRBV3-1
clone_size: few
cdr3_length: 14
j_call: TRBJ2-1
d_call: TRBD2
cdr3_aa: CASSQSSGRRVQFF
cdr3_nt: TGTGCCAGCAGCCAATCTAGCGGGAGAAGGGTGCAGTTCTTC

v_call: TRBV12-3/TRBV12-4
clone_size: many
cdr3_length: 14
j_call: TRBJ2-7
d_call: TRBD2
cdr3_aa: CASSPTSGKYEQYF
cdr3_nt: TGTGCCAGCAGTCCGACTAGCGGGAAATACGAGCAGTACTTC

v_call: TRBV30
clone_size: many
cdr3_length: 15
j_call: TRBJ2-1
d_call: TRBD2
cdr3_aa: CAWSVGLAGYNEQFF
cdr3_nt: TGTGCCTGGAGTGTAGGACTAGCGGGATACAATGAGCAGTTCTTC

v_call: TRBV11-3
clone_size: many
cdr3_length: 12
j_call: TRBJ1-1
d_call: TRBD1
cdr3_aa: CASSPLDREPFF
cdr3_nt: TGTGCCAGCAGCCCATTGGACAGGGAACCTTTCTTT

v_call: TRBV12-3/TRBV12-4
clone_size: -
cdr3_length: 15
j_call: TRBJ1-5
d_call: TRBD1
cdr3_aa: CASRSRDSLNQPQHF
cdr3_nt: TGTGCCAGCAGGAGCCGGGACAGCCTCAATCAGCCCCAGCATTTT

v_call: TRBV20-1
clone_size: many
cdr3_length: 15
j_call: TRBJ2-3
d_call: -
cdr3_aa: CSARDAGDPLDTQYF
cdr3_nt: TGCAGTGCTAGAGATGCAGGGGACCCTTTAGATACGCAGTATTTT

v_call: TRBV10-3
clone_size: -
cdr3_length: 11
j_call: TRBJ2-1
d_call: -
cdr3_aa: CAIRSELEQFF
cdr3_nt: TGTGCCATCAGGAGCGAGCTGGAGCAGTTCTTC